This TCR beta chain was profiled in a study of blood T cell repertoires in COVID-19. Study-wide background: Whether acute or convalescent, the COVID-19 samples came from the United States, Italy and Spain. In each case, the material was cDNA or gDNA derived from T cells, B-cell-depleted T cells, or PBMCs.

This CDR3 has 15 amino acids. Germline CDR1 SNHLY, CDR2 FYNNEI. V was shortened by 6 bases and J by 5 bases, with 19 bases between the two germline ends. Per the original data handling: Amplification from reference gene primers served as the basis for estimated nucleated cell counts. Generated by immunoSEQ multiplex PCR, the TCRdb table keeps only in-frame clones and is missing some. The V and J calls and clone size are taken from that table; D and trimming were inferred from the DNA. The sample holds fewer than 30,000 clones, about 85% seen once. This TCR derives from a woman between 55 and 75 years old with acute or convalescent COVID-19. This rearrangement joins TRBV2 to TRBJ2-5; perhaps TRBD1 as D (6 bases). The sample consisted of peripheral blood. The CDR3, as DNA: TGTGCCAGCAGGGCCCTCAGGGGCGGAGTGGAGACCCAGTACTTC. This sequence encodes CASRALRGGVETQYF.